This T cell receptor (beta chain) was obtained from a study of OX40 agonist ivuxolimab in advanced cancers. A note on the overall study: Ivuxolimab was a fully human IgG2 agonistic monoclonal antibody targeting the costimulatory receptor OX40 (CD134). Intravenous ivuxolimab was administered to patients every 2 weeks at six dose levels: 0.01, 0.1, 0.3, 1.5, 3 and 10 mg/kg. Among the approximately 54 dose-escalation patients, about 20 had hepatocellular carcinoma, around 15 melanoma, 9 renal cell carcinoma and 9 head and neck cancer. In the dose-escalation cohort, 82.7% of patients were male, and the mean age was approximately 60 years, with a range of about 23 to 80. Prior anti-PD-1, anti-PD-L1 or anti-CTLA-4 therapy was permitted, and 40% of dose-escalation patients had received checkpoint inhibitors. Three dose-escalation patients achieved partial responses, one with hepatocellular carcinoma and two with cutaneous melanoma. The point of sequencing TCRbeta in the periphery was to test whether ivuxolimab changed TCR sequence diversity and drove clonal T-cell expansion. The monotherapy dose-escalation portion (N of about 49 patients) of the phase I ivuxolimab trial is reported in the paper. Overall study results and their limits: At doses of 0.1 to 3.0 mg/kg, clonal expansion of both CD4+ and CD8+ T cells in blood was seen between baseline and week 6. In partial responders in the 0.1-3.0 mg/kg groups, normalized peripheral clonal expansion was found to be among the lowest, especially among CD8+ T cells. Antigen specificity was not determined for the clonally expanded peripheral T cells. Low levels of normalized T-cell clonal expansion were also seen in some nonresponding patients. After ivuxolimab, expanded clones were on average more numerous among CD8+ T cells than among CD4+ T cells.

To sequence the TCRbeta CDR3 region, genomic DNA was isolated from the sorted cells. TCRbeta CDR3 regions were sequenced using the immunoSEQ Assay. Drawn from immuneACCESS, this table holds only the in-frame rearrangements with V and J called that TCRdb kept. Clones are partly lost; checked studies trace under half to an unresolved V gene and leave the rest unexplained. Present in this sample are about 130,000 clones, just over 90% of which were seen just once. 1% of the sample is taken by the ten largest. Counted from cysteine to phenylalanine, this CDR3 has 16 amino acids. Only the CDR3 region is kept as DNA, spanning 48 bases read in frame from base 1. CDR1 and CDR2 (MNHEY, SVGAGI) derive from the germline V gene. Relative to germline, V is missing 1 base and J is missing 8 bases, with 13 bases of the junction outside any gene match. The trial excluded patients who had a history of autoimmune disease or were on systemic immunosuppression. In every dose cohort, peripheral blood was drawn for TCR sequencing at baseline, cycle 4 day 1, and cycle 7 day 1. Samples were obtained from an open-label, multicenter, first-in-human phase I dose-escalation trial of ivuxolimab. Adults with locally advanced or metastatic head and neck squamous cell, hepatocellular, melanoma or renal cell carcinoma were enrolled in the trial. Before TCR sequencing, CD4+ T cells and CD8+ T cells from peripheral blood were sorted into separate populations.

Note on this clone: The specificity of this receptor is unknown. No base-level quality is on record; no much larger clone is a single base apart.

The receptor was derived from an adult with an advanced solid tumor such as melanoma, head and neck, liver or kidney cancer. The specimen was CD4+ or CD8+ T cells sorted from blood, collected in a trial of the OX40 agonist ivuxolimab. The rearrangement joined TRBV6-5 to TRBJ1-2; TRBD1 matches 7 bases in the middle. The CDR3 protein: CASSYYLERGLKGYTF. The DNA reads as follows: TGTGCCAGCAGTTACTACCTTGAGAGGGGGCTAAAGGGCTACACCTTC.